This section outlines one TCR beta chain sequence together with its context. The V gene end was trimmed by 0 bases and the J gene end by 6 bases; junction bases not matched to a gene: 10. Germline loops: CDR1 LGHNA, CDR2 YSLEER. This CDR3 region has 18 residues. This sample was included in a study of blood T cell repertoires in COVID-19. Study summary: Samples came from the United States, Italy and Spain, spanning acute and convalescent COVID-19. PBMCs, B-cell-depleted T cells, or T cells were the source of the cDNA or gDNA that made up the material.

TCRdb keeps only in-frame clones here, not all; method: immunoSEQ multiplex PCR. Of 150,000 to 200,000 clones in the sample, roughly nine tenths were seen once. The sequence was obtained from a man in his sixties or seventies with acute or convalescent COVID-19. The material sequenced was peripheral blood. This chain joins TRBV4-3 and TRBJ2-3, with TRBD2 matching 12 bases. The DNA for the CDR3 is TGCGCCAGCAGCCAAGAGAAGCTAGCGGGGGGGCGAGGGGATACGCAGTATTTT. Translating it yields CASSQEKLAGGRGDTQYF.